The T cell receptor beta chain under discussion was sequenced for a study of blood T cell repertoires in COVID-19. Overall study: In each case, the material was cDNA or gDNA derived from T cells, B-cell-depleted T cells, or PBMCs.

Germline values: CDR1 SGHNT, CDR2 YENEEA. V gave up 5 bases and J gave up 5 bases, with 21 bases separating them. The CDR3 consists of 16 residues. Data came from immunoSEQ multiplex PCR; TCRdb stores just in-frame clones and leaves some out. The table records approximately 230,000 clones, more than 65% of them present only once. Sequencing used peripheral blood. The TCR comes from a woman between 40 and 55 years old with active or convalescent COVID-19. The chain uses TRBV11-3 and TRBJ2-5, with a tentative D call TRBD2 (6 bases). CDR3 protein: CASSHRLVGGAETQYF. CDR3 sequence (DNA): TGTGCCAGCAGCCACCGACTAGTGGGTGGGGCGGAGACCCAGTACTTC.